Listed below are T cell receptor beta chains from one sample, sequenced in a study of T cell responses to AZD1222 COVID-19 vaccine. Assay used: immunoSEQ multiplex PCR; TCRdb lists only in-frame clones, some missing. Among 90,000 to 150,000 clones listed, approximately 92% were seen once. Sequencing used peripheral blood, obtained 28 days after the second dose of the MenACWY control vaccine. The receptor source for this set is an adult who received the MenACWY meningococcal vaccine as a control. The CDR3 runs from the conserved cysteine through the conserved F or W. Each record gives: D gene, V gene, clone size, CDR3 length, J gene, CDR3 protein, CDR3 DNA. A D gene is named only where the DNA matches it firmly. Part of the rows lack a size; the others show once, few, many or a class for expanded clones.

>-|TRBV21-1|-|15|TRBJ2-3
CASSGGGPNSDTQYF
TGTGCCAGCAGCGGAGGGGGCCCTAATTCAGATACGCAGTATTTT
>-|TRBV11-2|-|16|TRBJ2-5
CASSLVASSAQETQYF
TGTGCCAGCAGCTTAGTTGCTTCTTCTGCCCAAGAGACCCAGTACTTC
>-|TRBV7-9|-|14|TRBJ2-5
CASSPRPDAETQYF
TGTGCCAGCAGCCCGAGACCCGATGCGGAGACCCAGTACTTC
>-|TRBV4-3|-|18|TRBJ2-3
CASSQDSPRIIPTDTQYF
TGCGCCAGCAGCCAAGATAGCCCCCGCATCATACCCACAGATACGCAGTATTTT
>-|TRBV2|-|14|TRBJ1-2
CASSEASRAYGYTF
TGTGCCAGCAGTGAAGCATCCAGGGCCTATGGCTACACCTTC
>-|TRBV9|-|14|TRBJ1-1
CASSDTGYNTEAFF
TGTGCCAGCAGCGATACAGGGTATAACACTGAAGCTTTCTTT
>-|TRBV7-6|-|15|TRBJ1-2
CASSITGRIYYGYTF
TGTGCCAGCAGCATTACGGGACGTATATACTATGGCTACACCTTC
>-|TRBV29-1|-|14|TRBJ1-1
CSVEGGGLGTEAFF
TGCAGCGTTGAAGGAGGGGGGCTGGGCACTGAAGCTTTCTTT
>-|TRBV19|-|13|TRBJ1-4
CASSLRLREKLFF
TGTGCCAGTAGTTTACGATTACGTGAAAAACTGTTTTTT
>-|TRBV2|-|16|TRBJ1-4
CASSEDAGRVGEKLFF
TGTGCCAGCAGTGAAGATGCAGGGCGAGTAGGGGAAAAACTGTTTTTT
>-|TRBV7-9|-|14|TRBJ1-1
CASSNQDRPAEAFF
TGTGCCAGCAGCAACCAGGACAGACCTGCTGAAGCTTTCTTT
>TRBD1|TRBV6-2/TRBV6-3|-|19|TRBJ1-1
CASSYTYGTANRGNTEAFF
TGTGCCAGCAGTTACACGTACGGGACAGCCAATAGAGGGAACACTGAAGCTTTCTTT
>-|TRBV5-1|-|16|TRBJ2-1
CASSLAVTSSYNEQFF
TGCGCCAGCAGCTTGGCTGTGACTAGTTCCTACAATGAGCAGTTCTTC
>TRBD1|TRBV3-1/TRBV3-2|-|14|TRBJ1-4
CASSRRQGAEKLFF
TGTGCCAGCAGCCGTCGACAGGGGGCTGAAAAACTGTTTTTT
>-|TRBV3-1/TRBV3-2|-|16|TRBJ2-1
CASSPGGRGVYNEQFF
TGTGCCAGCAGCCCCGGGGGGCGGGGAGTCTACAATGAGCAGTTCTTC
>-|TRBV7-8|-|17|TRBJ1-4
CASTLASTPRINEKLFF
TGTGCCAGCACCCTAGCGTCGACCCCGAGAATTAATGAAAAACTGTTTTTT
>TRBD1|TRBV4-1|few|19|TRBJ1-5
CASSQDPGQGAFGNQPQHF
TGCGCCAGCAGCCAAGACCCCGGACAGGGGGCTTTTGGCAATCAGCCCCAGCATTTT
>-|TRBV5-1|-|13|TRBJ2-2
CASSLGLGGELFF
TGCGCCAGCAGCTTGGGATTGGGAGGGGAGCTGTTTTTT
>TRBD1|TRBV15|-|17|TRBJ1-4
CATLPGQGISLREKLFF
TGTGCCACCCTACCGGGACAGGGGATTTCGCTTCGTGAAAAACTGTTTTTT
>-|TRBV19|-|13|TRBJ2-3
CASSQGGTDTQYF
TGTGCCAGTAGTCAGGGAGGCACAGATACGCAGTATTTT
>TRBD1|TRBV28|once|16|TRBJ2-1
CASTPRGQGAVNEQFF
TGTGCCAGCACTCCCCGGGGACAGGGGGCAGTGAATGAGCAGTTCTTC
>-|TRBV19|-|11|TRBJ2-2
CASQVTGELFF
TGTGCCAGTCAGGTCACCGGGGAGCTGTTTTTT
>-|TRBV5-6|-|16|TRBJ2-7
CASSLGQALSSYEQYF
TGTGCCAGCAGCTTGGGACAGGCACTTAGCTCCTACGAGCAGTACTTC
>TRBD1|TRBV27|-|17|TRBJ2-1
CASSWRQLTGGQSEQFF
TGTGCCAGCAGTTGGCGACAATTAACAGGGGGGCAGAGTGAGCAGTTCTTC
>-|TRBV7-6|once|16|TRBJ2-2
CASSPEGAVNTGELFF
TGTGCCAGCAGCCCCGAGGGAGCGGTGAACACCGGGGAGCTGTTTTTT
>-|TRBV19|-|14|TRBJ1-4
CASSISGNVEKLFF
TGTGCCAGTAGTATATCTGGGAACGTTGAAAAACTGTTTTTT
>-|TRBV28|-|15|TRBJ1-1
CASSQAGTSTLRAFF
TGTGCCAGCAGTCAAGCCGGGACGAGCACTCTCCGGGCTTTCTTT
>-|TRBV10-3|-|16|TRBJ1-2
CAISDLGTDYFYGYTF
TGTGCCATCAGTGACCTGGGGACGGACTATTTCTATGGCTACACCTTC
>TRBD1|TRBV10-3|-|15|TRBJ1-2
CAISESTGAYLGYTF
TGTGCCATCAGTGAGTCGACAGGGGCCTATCTCGGCTACACCTTC
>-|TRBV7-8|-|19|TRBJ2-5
CASSFPQGLERVGWETQYF
TGTGCCAGCAGCTTCCCTCAAGGCTTAGAGAGGGTCGGGTGGGAGACCCAGTACTTC
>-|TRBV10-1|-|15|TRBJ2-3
CASSGTRAPTDTQYF
TGCGCCAGCAGTGGGACACGCGCTCCCACAGATACGCAGTATTTT
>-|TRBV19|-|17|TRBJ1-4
CASSRTGQTTTNEKLFF
TGTGCCAGTAGTAGGACGGGGCAGACCACAACTAATGAAAAACTGTTTTTT
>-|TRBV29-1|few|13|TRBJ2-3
CSVEQGYTDTQYF
TGCAGCGTTGAACAGGGATACACAGATACGCAGTATTTT